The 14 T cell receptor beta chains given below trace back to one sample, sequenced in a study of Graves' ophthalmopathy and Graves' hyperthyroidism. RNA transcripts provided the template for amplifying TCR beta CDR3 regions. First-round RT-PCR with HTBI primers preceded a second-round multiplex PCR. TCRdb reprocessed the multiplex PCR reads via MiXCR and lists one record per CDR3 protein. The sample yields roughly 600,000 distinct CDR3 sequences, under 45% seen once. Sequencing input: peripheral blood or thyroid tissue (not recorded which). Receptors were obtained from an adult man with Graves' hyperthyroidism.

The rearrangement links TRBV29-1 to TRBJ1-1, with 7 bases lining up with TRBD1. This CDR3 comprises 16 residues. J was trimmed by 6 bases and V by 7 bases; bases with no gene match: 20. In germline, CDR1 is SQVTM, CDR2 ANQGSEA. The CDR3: CSAARTGAPTGSEAFF. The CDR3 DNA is TGCAGCGCAGCCCGCACAGGGGCACCAACAGGTTCTGAAGCTTTCTTT.

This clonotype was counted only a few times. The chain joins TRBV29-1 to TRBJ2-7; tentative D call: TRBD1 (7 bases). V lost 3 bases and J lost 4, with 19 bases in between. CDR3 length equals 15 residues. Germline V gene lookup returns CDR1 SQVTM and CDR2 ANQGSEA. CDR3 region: CSVEVWRGPFYEQYF. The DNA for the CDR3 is TGCAGCGTTGAGGTTTGGAGGGGGCCGTTTTACGAGCAGTACTTC.

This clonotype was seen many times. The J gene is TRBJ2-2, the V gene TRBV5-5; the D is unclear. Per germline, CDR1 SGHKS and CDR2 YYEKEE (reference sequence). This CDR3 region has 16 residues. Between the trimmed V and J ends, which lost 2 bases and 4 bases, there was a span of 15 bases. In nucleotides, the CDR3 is TGTGCCAGCAGCTTCCTTGCAAGTTCCTTCACCGGGGAGCTGTTTTTT. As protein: CASSFLASSFTGELFF.

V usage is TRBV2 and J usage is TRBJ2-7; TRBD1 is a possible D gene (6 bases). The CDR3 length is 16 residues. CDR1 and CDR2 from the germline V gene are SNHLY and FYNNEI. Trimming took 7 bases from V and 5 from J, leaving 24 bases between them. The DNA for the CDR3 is TGTGCCAGCATGTTCACTGGGGGCGAAGTCGGAAACGAGCAGTACTTC. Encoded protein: CASMFTGGEVGNEQYF.

The CDR3 spells CASQSGGGGYGYTF. DNA for the CDR3: TGTGCCAGCCAATCCGGTGGGGGTGGCTATGGCTACACCTTC. This chain joins TRBV12-3 or TRBV12-4 and TRBJ1-2; tentatively, D is TRBD1 (5 bases). Trimming removed 8 bases from V and 4 bases from J, with 17 bases in between. CDR3 length: 14 residues.

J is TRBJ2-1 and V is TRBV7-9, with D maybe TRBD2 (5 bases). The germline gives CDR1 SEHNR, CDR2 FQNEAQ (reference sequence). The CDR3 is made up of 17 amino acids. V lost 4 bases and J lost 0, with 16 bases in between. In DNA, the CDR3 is TGTGCCAGCAGCTCCGGGCAGCGGCCAAACTCCTACAATGAGCAGTTCTTC. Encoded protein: CASSSGQRPNSYNEQFF.

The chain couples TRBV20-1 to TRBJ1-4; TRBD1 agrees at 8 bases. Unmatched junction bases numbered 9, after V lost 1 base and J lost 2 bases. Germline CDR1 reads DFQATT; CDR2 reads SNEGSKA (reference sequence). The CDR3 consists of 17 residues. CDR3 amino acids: CSARAFDDRGTNEKLFF. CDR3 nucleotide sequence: TGCAGTGCTAGAGCATTCGACGACAGGGGTACTAATGAAAAACTGTTTTTT.

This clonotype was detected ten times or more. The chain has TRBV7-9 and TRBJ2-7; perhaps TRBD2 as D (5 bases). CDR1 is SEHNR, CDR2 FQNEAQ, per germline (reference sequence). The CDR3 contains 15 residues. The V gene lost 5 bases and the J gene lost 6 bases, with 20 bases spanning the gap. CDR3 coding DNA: TGTGCCAGCAGCAAAGAGGCGGGTGTCAAGGGCGAGCAGTACTTC. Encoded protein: CASSKEAGVKGEQYF. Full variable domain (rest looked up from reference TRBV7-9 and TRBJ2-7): DTGVSQNPRHKITKRGQNVTFRCDPISEHNRLYWYRQTLGQGPEFLTYFQNEAQLEKSRLLSDRFSAERPKGSFSTLEIQRTEQGDSAMYLCASSKEAGVKGEQYFGPGTRLTVT.

The CDR3 spells CASSQRQGAHSGANVLTF. CDR3 nucleotides: TGCGCCAGCAGCCAAAGACAGGGGGCTCATTCTGGGGCCAACGTCCTGACTTTC. This chain connects TRBV4-1 to TRBJ2-6, with TRBD1 matching over 10 bases. Per the germline V gene, CDR1 is MGHRA and CDR2 is YSYEKL. CDR3 size: 18 residues. J gave up 1 base and V 2 bases, and 5 bases lay outside the gene matches.

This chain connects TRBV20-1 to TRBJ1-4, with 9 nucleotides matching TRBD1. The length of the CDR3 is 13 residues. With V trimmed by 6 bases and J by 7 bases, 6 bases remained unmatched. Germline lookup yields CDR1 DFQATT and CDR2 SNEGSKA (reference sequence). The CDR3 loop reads CSARGTGTEKLFF. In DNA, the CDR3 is TGCAGTGCCCGGGGGACAGGGACTGAAAAACTGTTTTTT.

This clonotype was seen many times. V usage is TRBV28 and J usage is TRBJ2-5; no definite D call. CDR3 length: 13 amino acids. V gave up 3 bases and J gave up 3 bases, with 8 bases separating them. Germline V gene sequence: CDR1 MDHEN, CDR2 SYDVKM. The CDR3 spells CASSFGVEETQYF. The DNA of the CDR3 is TGTGCCAGCAGTTTTGGGGTGGAAGAGACCCAGTACTTC.

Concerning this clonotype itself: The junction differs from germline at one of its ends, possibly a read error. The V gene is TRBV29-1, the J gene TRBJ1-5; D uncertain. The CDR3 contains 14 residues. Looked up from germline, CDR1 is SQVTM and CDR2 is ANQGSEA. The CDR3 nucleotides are TGCAGCGTTGAAGGGACGGATTACAATGAGCCCCAGCATTTT. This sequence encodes CSVEGTDYNEPQHF.

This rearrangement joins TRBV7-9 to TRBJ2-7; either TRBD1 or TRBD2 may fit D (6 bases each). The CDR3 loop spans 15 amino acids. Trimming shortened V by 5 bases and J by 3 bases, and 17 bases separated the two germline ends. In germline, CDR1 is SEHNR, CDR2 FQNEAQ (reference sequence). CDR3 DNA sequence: TGTGCCAGCAGCCTTGGGGGTAGGGGGGACTACGAGCAGTACTTC. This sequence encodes CASSLGGRGDYEQYF.

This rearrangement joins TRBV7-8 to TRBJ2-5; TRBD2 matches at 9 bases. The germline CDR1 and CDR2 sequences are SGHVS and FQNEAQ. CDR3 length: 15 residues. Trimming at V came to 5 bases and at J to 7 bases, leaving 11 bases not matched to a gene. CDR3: CASSGPRGGRATQYF. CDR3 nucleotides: TGTGCCAGCAGCGGCCCGAGAGGCGGGAGGGCGACCCAGTACTTC.